Shown below are 3 T cell receptor beta chains from a single sample sequenced in a study of T cell responses to AZD1222 COVID-19 vaccine. Clones were read by immunoSEQ multiplex PCR, and TCRdb kept only the in-frame ones, dropping some. The sample holds fewer than 110,000 clones, around nine tenths seen once. The sequencing used peripheral blood, collected on day 0 of AZD1222 vaccination. The receptors originated from an adult in good health.

In its sample, this clone was seen once. The chain couples TRBV30 to TRBJ1-1; D gene ambiguous. V lost 4 bases and J 0 bases, leaving 12 bases between the germline ends. The CDR3 covers 14 residues. Germline loops: CDR1 GTSNPN, CDR2 SVGIG (reference sequence). The CDR3 region is CAWTRGPMNTEAFF. CDR3 nucleotide sequence: TGTGCCTGGACCCGTGGGCCGATGAACACTGAAGCTTTCTTT.

V is TRBV5-1 and J is TRBJ2-5; possibly TRBD1 for D (5 bases). Deletions cut 0 bases from V and 2 bases from J, with 8 bases between. The CDR3 runs to 14 residues. Germline V CDR1 and CDR2: SGHRS, YFSETQ. CDR3 region: CASSLVQDQETQYF. Written as DNA, the CDR3 is TGCGCCAGCAGCTTGGTACAGGATCAAGAGACCCAGTACTTC. Together with reference TRBV5-1 and TRBJ2-5, the CDR3 gives the full variable domain: KAGVTQTPRYLIKTRGQQVTLSCSPISGHRSVSWYQQTPGQGLQFLFEYFSETQRNKGNFPGRFSGRQFSNSRSEMNVSTLELGDSALYLCASSLVQDQETQYFGPGTRLLVL.

The chain employs TRBV6-2 or TRBV6-3 and TRBJ2-1, with 8 bases lining up with TRBD2. Germline trimming cut 2 bases from V and 6 bases from J; bases unmatched to any gene: 9. Germline CDR1 MNHEY, CDR2 SVGEGT. This CDR3 region has 16 residues. The CDR3 sequence is CASSYSTGTRINEQFF. CDR3 sequence (DNA): TGTGCCAGCAGTTACAGCACCGGGACTAGAATCAATGAGCAGTTCTTC.